This TCR beta chain emerged from a study of T cell changes during pregnancy in multiple sclerosis. Sequenced by immunoSEQ multiplex PCR; TCRdb stores in-frame clones only, minus some. This sample has approximately 110,000 clones, with more than 85% found just once. The CDR3 extends over 16 amino acids. Per germline, CDR1 SEHNR and CDR2 FQNEAQ (reference sequence). Trimming took off 8 bases at V and 2 bases at J, with 19 bases between the two ends. The source of this sequence is a female donor with multiple sclerosis, enrolled in a pregnancy study. V is TRBV7-9 and J is TRBJ2-1; D might be TRBD2 (6 bases). The sample was peripheral blood, taken in the third trimester of pregnancy. The CDR3 bases are TGTGCCAGCTTTCCGGGGGACCGGACTGCCTACAATGAGCAGTTCTTC. Translated: CASFPGDRTAYNEQFF.